This T cell receptor (beta chain) was obtained from a study of cytomegalovirus exposure and HLA in healthy donors. About the research overall: Unique TCRs from HLA-typed donors, around 79 million of them, were held in an early data release. Findings and limits, study-wide: When presence/absence was analysed, sequencing depth was taken to be roughly uniform across donors. Researchers counted around 160 TCR beta chains as cytomegalovirus-associated. In vitro checks showed that a few CMV-associated chains really do target CMV antigens.

In the case of this clone: Antigen unknown.

CDR3 size: 15 residues. Germline trimming cut 2 bases from V and 5 bases from J; bases unmatched to any gene: 5. The germline V gene has CDR1 KGHSH and CDR2 LQKENI. The PCR was carried out with 60 Vbeta primers and 13 Jbeta primers. The method was immunoSEQ multiplex PCR; TCRdb's version includes in-frame clones alone and lacks a portion of them. This sample yields 150,000 or so clones, of which approximately 80% are seen a single time; over 1.2% belongs to the top ten. Sequenced material: PBMCs. This clonotype originated in a female donor in good health and CMV-seronegative. The chain joins TRBV18 to TRBJ1-4; TRBD1 aligns across 7 bases. The CDR3 spells CASSPGDSRNEKLFF. The CDR3 coding sequence is TGTGCCAGCTCACCAGGGGACAGCAGGAATGAAAAACTGTTTTTT. Combining the CDR3 with reference TRBV18 and TRBJ1-4 gives the whole variable domain NAGVMQNPRHLVRRRGQEARLRCSPMKGHSHVYWYRQLPEEGLKFMVYLQKENIIDESGMPKERFSAEFPKEGPSILRIQQVVRGDSAAYFCASSPGDSRNEKLFFGSGTQLSVL.